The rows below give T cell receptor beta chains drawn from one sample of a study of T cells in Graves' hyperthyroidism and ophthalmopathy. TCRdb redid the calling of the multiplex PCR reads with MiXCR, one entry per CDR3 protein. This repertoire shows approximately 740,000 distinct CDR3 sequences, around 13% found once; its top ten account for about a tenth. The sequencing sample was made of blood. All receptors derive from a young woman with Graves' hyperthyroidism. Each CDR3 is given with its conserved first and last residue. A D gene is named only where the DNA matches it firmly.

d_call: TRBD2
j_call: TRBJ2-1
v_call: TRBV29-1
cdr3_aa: CSVVAGGVNEQFF

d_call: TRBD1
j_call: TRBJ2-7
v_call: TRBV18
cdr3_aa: CASSPSSPTGTGAAYEQYF

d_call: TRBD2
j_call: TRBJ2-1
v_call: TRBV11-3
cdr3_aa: CASSFPVRSGRIEQFF

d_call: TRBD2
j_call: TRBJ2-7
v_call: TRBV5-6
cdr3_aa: CASSFLAGVPEQYF

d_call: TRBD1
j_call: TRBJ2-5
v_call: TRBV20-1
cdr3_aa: CSAVNRGRGETQYF

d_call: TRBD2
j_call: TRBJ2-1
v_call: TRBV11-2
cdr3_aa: CASSLGGDYEQFF

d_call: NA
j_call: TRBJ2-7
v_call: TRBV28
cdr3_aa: CASQDSPSYEQYF

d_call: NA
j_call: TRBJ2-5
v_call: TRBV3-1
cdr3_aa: CASSQVPLTEETQYF

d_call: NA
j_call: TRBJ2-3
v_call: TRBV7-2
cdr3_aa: CASSLDFGRLGDTQYF

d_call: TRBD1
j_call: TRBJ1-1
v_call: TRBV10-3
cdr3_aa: CAIGQGDTEAFF

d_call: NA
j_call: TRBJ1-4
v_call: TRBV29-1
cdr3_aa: CSVEGEDGGNEKLFF

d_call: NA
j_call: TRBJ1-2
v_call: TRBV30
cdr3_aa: CAGDDGYTF

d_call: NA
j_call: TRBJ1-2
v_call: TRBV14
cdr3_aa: CASSRQDSGYTF

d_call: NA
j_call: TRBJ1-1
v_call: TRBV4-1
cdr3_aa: CASSRGPLYLNTEAFF

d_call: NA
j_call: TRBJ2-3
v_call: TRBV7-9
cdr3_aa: CASSPVWADTQYF

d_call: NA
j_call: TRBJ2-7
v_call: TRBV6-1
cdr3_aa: CASSYSYGESYSSPYEQYF

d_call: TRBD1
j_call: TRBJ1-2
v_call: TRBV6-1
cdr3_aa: CASGGPGQTNYGYTF

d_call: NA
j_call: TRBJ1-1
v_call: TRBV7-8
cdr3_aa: CASSLVVTDMNTEAFF

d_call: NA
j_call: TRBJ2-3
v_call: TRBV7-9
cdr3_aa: CASRRIHHTDTQYF

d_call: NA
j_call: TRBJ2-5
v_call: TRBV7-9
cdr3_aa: CASSLLALGSQETQYF

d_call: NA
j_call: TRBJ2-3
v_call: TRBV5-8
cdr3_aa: CASSLFKGTDTQYF

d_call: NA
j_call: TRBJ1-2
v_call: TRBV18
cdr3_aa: CASSQGQMLYGYTF

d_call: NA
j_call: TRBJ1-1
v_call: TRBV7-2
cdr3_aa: CASSLVGSMNTEAFF

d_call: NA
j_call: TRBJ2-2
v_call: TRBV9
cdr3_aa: CASSAPAPNTGELFF

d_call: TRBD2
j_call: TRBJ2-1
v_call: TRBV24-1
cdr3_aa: CATSGYTSGRNEQFF

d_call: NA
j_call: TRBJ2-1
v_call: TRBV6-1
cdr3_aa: CASSELPGAEQFF

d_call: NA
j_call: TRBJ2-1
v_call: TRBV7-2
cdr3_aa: CASSFPLDEQFF

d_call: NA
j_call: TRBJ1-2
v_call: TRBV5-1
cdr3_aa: CASSWGGINYGGYTF

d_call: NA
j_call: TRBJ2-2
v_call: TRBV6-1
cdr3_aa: CASSFNSAHPSGELFF

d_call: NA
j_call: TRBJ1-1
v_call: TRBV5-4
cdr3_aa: CASSLDGLEAFF

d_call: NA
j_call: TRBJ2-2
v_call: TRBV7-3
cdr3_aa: CASSLRPFTGELFF

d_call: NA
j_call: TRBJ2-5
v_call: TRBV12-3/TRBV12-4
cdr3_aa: CASSGGGGRETQYF

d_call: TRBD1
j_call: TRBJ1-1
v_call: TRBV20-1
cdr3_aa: CSAIQGFDRGNTEAFF

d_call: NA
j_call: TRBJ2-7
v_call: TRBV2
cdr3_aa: CASQFEVASGHEQYF

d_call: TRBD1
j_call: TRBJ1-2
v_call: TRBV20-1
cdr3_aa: CSAGTGKGYTF

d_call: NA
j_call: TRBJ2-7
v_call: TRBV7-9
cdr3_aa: CASSATGLYEQYF

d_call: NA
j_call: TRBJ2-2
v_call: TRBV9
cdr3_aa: CASSFTGFNTGELFF

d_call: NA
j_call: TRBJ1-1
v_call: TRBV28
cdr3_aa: CASRSLGESEAFF

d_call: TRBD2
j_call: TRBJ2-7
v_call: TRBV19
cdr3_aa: CASSMASGYEQYF

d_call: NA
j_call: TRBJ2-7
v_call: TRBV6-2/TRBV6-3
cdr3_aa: CASSYSRERGRQGLYEQYF

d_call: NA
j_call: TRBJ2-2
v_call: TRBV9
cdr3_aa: CASSETPNTGELFF